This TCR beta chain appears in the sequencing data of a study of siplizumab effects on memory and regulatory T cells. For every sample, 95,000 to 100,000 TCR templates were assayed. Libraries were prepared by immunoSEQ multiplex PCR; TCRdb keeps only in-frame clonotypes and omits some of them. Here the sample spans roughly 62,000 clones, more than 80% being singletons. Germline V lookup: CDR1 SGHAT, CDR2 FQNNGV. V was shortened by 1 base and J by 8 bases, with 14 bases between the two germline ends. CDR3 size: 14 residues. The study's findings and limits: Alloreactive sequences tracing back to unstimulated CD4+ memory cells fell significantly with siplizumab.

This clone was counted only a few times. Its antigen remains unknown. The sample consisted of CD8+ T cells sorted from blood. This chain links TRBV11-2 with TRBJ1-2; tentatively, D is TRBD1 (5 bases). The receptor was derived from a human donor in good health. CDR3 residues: CASSLGGAAAGYTF. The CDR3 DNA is TGTGCCAGCAGCTTAGGAGGGGCCGCCGCGGGCTACACCTTC.